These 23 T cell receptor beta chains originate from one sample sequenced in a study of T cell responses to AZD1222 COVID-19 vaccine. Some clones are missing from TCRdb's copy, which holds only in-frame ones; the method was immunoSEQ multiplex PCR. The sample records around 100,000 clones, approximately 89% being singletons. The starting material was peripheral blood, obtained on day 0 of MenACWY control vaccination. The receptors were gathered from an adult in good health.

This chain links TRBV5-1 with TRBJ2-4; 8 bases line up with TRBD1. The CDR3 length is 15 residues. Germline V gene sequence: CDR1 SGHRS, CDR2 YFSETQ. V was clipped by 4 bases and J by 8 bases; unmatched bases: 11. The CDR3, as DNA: TGCGCCAGCAGCCCAGGACAGGGTCCCTACGACATTCAGTACTTC. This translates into CASSPGQGPYDIQYF.

CDR3 region: CASSLPTGTGGLYYGYTF. In DNA form, the CDR3 reads TGTGCCAGCAGCTTACCTACCGGGACAGGGGGACTATACTATGGCTACACCTTC. This chain uses TRBV7-2 with TRBJ1-2, with 11 positions matching TRBD1. Trimming at V came to 2 bases and at J to 3 bases, leaving 11 bases not matched to a gene. Germline CDR1 SGHTA, CDR2 FQGNSA. The CDR3 has 18 residues.

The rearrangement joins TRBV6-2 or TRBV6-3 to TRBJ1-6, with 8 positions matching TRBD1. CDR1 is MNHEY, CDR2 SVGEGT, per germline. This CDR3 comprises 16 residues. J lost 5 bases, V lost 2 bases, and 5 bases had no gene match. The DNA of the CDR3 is TGTGCCAGCAGTTACCGACAGGGGAGAGATAATTCACCCCTCCACTTT. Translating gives CASSYRQGRDNSPLHF.

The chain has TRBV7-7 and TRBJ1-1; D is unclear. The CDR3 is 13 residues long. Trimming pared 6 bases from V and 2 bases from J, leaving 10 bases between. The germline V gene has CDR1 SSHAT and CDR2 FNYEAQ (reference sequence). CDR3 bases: TGTGCCAGCAGTCTCGACACAAACACTGAAGCTTTCTTT. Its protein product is CASSLDTNTEAFF.

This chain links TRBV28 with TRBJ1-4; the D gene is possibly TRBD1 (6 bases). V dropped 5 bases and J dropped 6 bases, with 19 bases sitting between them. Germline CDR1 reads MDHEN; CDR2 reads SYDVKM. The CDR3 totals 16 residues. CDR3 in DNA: TGTGCCAGCAGTCTGGGGAGGGGGACATTGGATGAAAAACTGTTTTTT. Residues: CASSLGRGTLDEKLFF. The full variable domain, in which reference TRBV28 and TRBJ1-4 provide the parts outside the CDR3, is DVKVTQSSRYLVKRTGEKVFLECVQDMDHENMFWYRQDPGLGLRLIYFSYDVKMKEKGDIPEGYSVSREKKERFSLILESASTNQTSMYLCASSLGRGTLDEKLFFGSGTQLSVL.

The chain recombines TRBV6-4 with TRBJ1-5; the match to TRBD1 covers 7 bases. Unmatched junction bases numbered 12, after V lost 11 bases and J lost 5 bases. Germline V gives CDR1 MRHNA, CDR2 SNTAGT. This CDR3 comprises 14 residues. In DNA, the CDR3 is TGTGCCCGCTCGTTTCAGGGGGGGGATCAGCCCCAGCATTTT. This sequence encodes CARSFQGGDQPQHF.

The CDR3 DNA reads TGTGCCAGCAGTTTACACGGAAGGGGTGAAAAACTGTTTTTT. As protein: CASSLHGRGEKLFF. V usage is TRBV27 and J usage is TRBJ1-4; perhaps TRBD1 as D (5 bases). V lost 2 bases and J lost 7, with 11 bases in between. The CDR3 totals 14 residues. Per the germline V gene, CDR1 is MNHEY and CDR2 is SMNVEV (reference sequence). Full variable domain (missing parts from reference TRBV27 and TRBJ1-4): EAQVTQNPRYLITVTGKKLTVTCSQNMNHEYMSWYRQDPGLGLRQIYYSMNVEVTDKGDVPEGYKVSRKEKRNFPLILESPSPNQTSLYFCASSLHGRGEKLFFGSGTQLSVL.

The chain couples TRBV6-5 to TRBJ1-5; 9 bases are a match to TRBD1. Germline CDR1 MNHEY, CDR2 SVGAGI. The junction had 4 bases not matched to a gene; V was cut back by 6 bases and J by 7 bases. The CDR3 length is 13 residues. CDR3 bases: TGTGCCAGCAGAAGGACAGGGGACCAGCCCCAGCATTTT. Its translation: CASRRTGDQPQHF.

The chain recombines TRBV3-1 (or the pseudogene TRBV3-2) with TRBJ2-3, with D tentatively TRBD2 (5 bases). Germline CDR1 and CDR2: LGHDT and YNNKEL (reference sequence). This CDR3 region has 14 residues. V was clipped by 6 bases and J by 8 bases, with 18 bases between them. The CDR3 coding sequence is TGTGCCAGCAGGAGCGGCAGCGGTCGGGGTACGCAGTATTTT. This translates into CASRSGSGRGTQYF.

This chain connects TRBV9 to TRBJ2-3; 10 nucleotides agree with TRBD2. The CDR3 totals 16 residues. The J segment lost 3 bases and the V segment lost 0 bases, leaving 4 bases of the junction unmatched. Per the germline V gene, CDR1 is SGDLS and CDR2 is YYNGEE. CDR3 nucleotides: TGTGCCAGCAGCGTAGGAGCGGGGGGGCCGACAGATACGCAGTATTTT. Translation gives CASSVGAGGPTDTQYF.

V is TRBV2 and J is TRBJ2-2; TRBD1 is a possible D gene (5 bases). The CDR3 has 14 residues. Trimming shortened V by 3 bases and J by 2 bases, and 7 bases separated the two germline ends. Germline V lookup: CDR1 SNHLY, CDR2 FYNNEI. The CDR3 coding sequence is TGTGCCAGCAGTGACAGGGCTAACACCGGGGAGCTGTTTTTT. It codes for CASSDRANTGELFF. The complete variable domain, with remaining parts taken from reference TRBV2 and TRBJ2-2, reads EPEVTQTPSHQVTQMGQEVILRCVPISNHLYFYWYRQILGQKVEFLVSFYNNEISEKSEIFDDQFSVERPDGSNFTLKIRSTKLEDSAMYFCASSDRANTGELFFGEGSRLTVL.

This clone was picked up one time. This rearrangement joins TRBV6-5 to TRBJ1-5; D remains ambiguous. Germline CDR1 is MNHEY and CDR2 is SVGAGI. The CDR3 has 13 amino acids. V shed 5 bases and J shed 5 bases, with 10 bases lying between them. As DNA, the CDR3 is TGTGCCAGCAGTCGGGGTGACGATCAGCCCCAGCATTTT. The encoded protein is CASSRGDDQPQHF.

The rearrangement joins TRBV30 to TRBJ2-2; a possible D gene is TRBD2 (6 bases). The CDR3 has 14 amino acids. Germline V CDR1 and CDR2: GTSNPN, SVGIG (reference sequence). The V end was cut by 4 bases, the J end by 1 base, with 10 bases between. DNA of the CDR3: TGTGCCTGGAAGGGCGGGGTGAACACCGGGGAGCTGTTTTTT. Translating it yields CAWKGGVNTGELFF.

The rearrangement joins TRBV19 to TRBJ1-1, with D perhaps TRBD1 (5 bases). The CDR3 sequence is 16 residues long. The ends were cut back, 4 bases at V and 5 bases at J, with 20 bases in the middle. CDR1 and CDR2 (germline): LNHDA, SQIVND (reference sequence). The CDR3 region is CASSTGTAPLYTEAFF. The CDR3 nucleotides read TGTGCCAGTAGTACCGGGACTGCTCCTTTGTATACTGAAGCTTTCTTT. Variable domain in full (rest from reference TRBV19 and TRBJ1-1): DGGITQSPKYLFRKEGQNVTLSCEQNLNHDAMYWYRQDPGQGLRLIYYSQIVNDFQKGDIAEGYSVSREKKESFPLTVTSAQKNPTAFYLCASSTGTAPLYTEAFFGQGTRLTVV.

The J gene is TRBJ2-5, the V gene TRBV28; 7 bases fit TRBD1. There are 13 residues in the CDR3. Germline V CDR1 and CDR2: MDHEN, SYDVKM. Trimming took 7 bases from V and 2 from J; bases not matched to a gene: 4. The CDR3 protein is CASTVQGQETQYF. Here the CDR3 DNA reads TGTGCCAGCACCGTACAGGGGCAAGAGACCCAGTACTTC. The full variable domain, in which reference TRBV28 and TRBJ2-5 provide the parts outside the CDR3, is DVKVTQSSRYLVKRTGEKVFLECVQDMDHENMFWYRQDPGLGLRLIYFSYDVKMKEKGDIPEGYSVSREKKERFSLILESASTNQTSMYLCASTVQGQETQYFGPGTRLLVL.

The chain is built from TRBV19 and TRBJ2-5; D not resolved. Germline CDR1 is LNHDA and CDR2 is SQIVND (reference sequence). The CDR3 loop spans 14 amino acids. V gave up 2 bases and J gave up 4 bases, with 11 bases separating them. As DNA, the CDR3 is TGTGCCAGTAGTATAACCGGATCCCCAGAGACCCAGTACTTC. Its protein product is CASSITGSPETQYF.

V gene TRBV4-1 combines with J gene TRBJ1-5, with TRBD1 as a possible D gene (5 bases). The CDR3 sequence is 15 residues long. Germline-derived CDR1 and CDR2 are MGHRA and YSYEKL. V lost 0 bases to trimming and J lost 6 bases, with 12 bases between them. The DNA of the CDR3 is TGCGCCAGCAGCCAAGATCAGGGAATTGGTCAGCCCCAGCATTTT. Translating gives CASSQDQGIGQPQHF.

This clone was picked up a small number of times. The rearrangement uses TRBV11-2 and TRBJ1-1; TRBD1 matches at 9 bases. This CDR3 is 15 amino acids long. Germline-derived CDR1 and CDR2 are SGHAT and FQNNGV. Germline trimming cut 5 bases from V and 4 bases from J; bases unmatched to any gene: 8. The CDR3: CASSPQGARVTEAFF. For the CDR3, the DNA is TGTGCCAGCAGCCCACAGGGGGCTCGAGTCACTGAAGCTTTCTTT. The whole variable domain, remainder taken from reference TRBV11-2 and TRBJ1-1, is EAGVAQSPRYKIIEKRQSVAFWCNPISGHATLYWYQQILGQGPKLLIQFQNNGVVDDSQLPKDRFSAERLKGVDSTLKIQPAKLEDSAVYLCASSPQGARVTEAFFGQGTRLTVV.

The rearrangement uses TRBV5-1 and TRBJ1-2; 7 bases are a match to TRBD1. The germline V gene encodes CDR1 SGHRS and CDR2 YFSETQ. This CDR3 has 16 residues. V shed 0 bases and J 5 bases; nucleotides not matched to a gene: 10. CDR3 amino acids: CASSLARGGRDYGYTF. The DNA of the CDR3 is TGCGCCAGCAGCTTGGCCAGAGGGGGCAGAGATTATGGCTACACCTTC.

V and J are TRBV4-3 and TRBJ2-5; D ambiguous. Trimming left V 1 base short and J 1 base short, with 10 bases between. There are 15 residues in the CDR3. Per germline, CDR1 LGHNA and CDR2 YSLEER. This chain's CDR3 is CASSQALATQETQYF. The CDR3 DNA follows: TGCGCCAGCAGCCAAGCATTGGCGACCCAAGAGACCCAGTACTTC.

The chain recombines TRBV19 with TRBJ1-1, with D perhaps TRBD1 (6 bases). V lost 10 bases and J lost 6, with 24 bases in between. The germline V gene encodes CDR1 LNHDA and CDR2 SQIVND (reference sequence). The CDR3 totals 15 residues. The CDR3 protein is CATAPSPGAGAEAFF. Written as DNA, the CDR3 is TGTGCCACCGCCCCCTCCCCGGGGGCCGGGGCTGAAGCTTTCTTT.

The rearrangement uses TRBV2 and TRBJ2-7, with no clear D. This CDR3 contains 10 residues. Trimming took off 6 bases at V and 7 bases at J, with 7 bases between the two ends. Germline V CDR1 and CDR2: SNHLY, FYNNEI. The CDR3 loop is CASRAYEQYF. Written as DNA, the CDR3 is TGTGCCAGCAGGGCTTATGAGCAGTACTTC. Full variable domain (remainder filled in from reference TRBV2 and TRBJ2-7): EPEVTQTPSHQVTQMGQEVILRCVPISNHLYFYWYRQILGQKVEFLVSFYNNEISEKSEIFDDQFSVERPDGSNFTLKIRSTKLEDSAMYFCASRAYEQYFGPGTRLTVT.

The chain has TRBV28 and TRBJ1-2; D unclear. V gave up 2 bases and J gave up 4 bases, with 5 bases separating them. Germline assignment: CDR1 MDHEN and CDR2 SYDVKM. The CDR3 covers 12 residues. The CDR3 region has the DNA TGTGCCAGCAGTTTAAGAGGCTATGGCTACACCTTC. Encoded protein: CASSLRGYGYTF.